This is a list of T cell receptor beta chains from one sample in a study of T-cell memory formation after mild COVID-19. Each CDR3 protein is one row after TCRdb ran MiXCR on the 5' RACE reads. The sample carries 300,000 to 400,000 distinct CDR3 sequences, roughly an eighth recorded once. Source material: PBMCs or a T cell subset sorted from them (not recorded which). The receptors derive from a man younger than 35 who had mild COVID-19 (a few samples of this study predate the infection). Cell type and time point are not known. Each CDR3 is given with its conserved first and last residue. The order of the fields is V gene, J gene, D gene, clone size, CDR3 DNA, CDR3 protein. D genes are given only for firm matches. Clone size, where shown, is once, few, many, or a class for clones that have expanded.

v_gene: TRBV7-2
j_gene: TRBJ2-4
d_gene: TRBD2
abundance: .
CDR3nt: TGTGCCAGCAGCCACCCCGGGGGGAGGGCCAAAAACATTCAGTACTTC
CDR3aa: CASSHPGGRAKNIQYF

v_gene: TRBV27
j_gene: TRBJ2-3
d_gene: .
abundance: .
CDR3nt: TGTGCCAGCCGGCCCAACGAAGATACGCAGTATTTT
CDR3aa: CASRPNEDTQYF

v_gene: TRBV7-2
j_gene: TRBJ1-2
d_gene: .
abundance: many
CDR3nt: TGTGCCAGCAGCTTCAGGGACTATGGCTACACCTTC
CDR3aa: CASSFRDYGYTF

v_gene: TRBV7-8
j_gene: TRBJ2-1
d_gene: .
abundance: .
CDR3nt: TGTGCCAGCAGCTTATCGGCAGGGCTCTCCTACAATGAGCAGTTCTTC
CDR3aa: CASSLSAGLSYNEQFF

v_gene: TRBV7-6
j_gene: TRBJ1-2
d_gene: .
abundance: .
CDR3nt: TGTGCCAGCAGCTCACTTGCCCGGTGGGGCTACACCTTC
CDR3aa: CASSSLARWGYTF

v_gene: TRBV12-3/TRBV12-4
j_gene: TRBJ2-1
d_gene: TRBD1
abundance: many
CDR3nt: TGTGCCAGCAGTCCTGGGACAGACAATGAGCAGTTCTTC
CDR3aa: CASSPGTDNEQFF

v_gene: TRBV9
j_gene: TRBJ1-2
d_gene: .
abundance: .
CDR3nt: TGTGCCAGCAGCCCAAACAGGGCCGACTATGGCTACACCTTC
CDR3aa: CASSPNRADYGYTF

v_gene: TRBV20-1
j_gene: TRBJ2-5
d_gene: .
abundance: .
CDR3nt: TGCAGTGCTACCCGCCCACTCCAAGAGACCCAGTACTTC
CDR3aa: CSATRPLQETQYF

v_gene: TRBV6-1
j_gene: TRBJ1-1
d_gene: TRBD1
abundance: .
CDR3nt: TGTGCCAGCAATGAACCGGGACAGGAACCCCTGCAGCCTCTCACTGAAGCTTTCTTT
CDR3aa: CASNEPGQEPLQPLTEAFF

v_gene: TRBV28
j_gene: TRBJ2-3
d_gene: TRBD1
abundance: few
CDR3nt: TGTGCCAGCAGTCGCACGGGACAGGTACTCACAGATACGCAGTATTTT
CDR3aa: CASSRTGQVLTDTQYF

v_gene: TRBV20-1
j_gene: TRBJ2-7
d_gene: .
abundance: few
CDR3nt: TGCAGTGCCCCTACACAGGGTGGGCGCTACGAGCAGTACTTC
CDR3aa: CSAPTQGGRYEQYF

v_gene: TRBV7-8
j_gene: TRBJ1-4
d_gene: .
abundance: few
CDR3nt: TGTGCCAGCAGACGGGACCGCGGGGGGAGTGAAAAACTGTTTTTT
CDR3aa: CASRRDRGGSEKLFF

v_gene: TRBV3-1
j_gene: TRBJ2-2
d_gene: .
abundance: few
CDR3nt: TGTGCCAGCAGCCGAGGCGCGGAGGCGGGGACCACCGGGGAGCTGTTTTTT
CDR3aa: CASSRGAEAGTTGELFF

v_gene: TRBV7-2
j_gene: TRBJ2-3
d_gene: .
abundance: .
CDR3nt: TGTGCCAGCAGCTTAGGGAGGTCCCAGAATACGCAGTATTTT
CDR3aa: CASSLGRSQNTQYF

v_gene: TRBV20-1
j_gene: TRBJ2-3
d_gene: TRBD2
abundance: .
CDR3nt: TGCAGTGCTTGGAGCGGGGGGAGCTTAACAGATACGCAGTATTTT
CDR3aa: CSAWSGGSLTDTQYF

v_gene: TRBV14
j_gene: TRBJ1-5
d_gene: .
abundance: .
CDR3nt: TGTGCCAGCAGCCAAAGTTATAGCAATCAGCCCCAGCATTTT
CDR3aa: CASSQSYSNQPQHF

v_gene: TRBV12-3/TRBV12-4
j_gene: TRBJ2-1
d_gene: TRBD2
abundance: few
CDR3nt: TGTGCCAGCAGTTTTGGTAGCGGGGGGGACCCTGAGCAGTTCTTC
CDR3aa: CASSFGSGGDPEQFF

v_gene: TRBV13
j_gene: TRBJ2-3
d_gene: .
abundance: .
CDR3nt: TGTGCCAGCAGCAAGTATAGCGGCCCCCTCACAGATACGCAGTATTTT
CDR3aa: CASSKYSGPLTDTQYF

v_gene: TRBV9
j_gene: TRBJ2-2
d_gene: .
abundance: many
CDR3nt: TGTGCCAGCAGCGTATTCAGGCAGACGCACACCGGGGAGCTGTTTTTT
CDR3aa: CASSVFRQTHTGELFF

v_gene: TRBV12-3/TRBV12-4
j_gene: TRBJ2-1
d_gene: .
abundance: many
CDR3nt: TGTGCCGTTCGGACTCTTCACAATGAGCAGTTCTTC
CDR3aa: CAVRTLHNEQFF

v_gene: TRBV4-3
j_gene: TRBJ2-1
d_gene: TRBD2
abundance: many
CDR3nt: TGCGCCAGCACCCCGGGACTAGCGGGGAGTCCCTACAATGAGCAGTTCTTC
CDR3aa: CASTPGLAGSPYNEQFF

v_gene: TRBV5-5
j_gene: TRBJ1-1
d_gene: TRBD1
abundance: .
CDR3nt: TGTGCCAGCAGAAGACAGGGGACTGAAGCTTTCTTT
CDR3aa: CASRRQGTEAFF

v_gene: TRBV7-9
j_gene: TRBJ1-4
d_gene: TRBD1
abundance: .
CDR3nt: TGTGCCAGCAGCCCAGGGGGGGGGGCCCGTGAAAAACTGTTTTTT
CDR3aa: CASSPGGGAREKLFF

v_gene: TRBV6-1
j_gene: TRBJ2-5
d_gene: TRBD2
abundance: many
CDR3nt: TGTGCCAGCAGGCCGGGGGGGCAGGAGACCCAGTACTTC
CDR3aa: CASRPGGQETQYF

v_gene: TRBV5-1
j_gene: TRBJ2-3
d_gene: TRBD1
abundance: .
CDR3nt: TGCGCCAGCAGCTCCGATCGGACAGGGTTCCCAGATACGCAGTATTTT
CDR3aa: CASSSDRTGFPDTQYF

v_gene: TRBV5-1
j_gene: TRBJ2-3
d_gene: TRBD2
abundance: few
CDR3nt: TGCGCCAGCAGCTTGGCGTTGGCGGGGGGCTCTAGCACAGATACGCAGTATTTT
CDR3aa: CASSLALAGGSSTDTQYF

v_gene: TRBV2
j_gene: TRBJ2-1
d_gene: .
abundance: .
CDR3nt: TGTGCCAGCAGTGAACCTCCCCCCCACCAGTTCTTC
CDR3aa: CASSEPPPHQFF

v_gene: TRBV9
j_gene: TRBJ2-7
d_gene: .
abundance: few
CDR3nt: TGTGCCAGCAGCCCCCGGGTCTTCCCCTACGAGCAGTACTTC
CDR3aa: CASSPRVFPYEQYF

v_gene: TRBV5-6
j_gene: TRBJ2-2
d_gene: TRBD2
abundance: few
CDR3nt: TGTGCCAGCAGCATCCGGGACTACCACACCGGGGAGCTGTTTTTT
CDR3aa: CASSIRDYHTGELFF

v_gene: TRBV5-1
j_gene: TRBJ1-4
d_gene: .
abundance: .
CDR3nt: TGCGCCAGCAGCCCGGGGGACGCTAATGAAAAACTGTTTTTT
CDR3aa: CASSPGDANEKLFF

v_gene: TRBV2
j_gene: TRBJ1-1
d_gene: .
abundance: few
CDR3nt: TGTGCCAGCAGTGAAATGGCGAGGGAAGTCCTCACTGAAGCTTTCTTT
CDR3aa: CASSEMAREVLTEAFF

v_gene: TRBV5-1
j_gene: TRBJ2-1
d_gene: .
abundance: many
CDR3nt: TGCGCCAGCAGATCCATACAGGACAATGAGCAGTTCTTC
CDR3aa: CASRSIQDNEQFF

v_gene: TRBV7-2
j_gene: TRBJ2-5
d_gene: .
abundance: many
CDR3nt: TGTGCCAGCAGCCCCCGGGGACCCGAGACCCAGTACTTC
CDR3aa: CASSPRGPETQYF

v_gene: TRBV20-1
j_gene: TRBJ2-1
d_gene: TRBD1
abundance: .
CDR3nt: TGCAGTGCTAGTACGGGACAGGGATACAATGAGCAGTTCTTC
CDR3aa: CSASTGQGYNEQFF

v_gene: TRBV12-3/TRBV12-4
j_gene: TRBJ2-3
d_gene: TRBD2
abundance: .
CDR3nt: TGTGCCTCCTCAGCGGGGCTATTAGATACGCAGTATTTT
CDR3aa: CASSAGLLDTQYF

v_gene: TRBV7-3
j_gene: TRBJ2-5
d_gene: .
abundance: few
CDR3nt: TGTGCCAGCAGCTTCAGCTATCAAGAGACCCAGTACTTC
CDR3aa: CASSFSYQETQYF

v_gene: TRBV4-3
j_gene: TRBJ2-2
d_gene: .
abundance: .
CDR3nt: TGCGCCAGCAGCCAAGTGGTAGCAGGTCCTTTGACCGGGGAGCTGTTTTTT
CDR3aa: CASSQVVAGPLTGELFF

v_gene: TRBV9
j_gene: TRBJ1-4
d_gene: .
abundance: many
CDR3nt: TGTGCCAGCAGCGCCGGCAGGGGTGGTGAAAAACTGTTTTTT
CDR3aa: CASSAGRGGEKLFF

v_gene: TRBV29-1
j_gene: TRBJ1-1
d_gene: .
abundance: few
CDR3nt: TGCAGCGTCGCTTGGGGGCTTGAAGCTTTCTTT
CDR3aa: CSVAWGLEAFF

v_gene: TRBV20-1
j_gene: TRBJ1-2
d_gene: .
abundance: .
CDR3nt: TGCAGTGCTTGGACAGTCAATTATGGCTACACCTTC
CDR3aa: CSAWTVNYGYTF

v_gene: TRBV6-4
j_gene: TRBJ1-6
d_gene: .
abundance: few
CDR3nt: TGTGCCAGCACCTCCGGAAGCTCCTATAATTCACCCCTCCACTTT
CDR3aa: CASTSGSSYNSPLHF

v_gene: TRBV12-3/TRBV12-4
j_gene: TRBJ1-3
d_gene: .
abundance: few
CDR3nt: TGTGGCTCAGGAGGGGCTGGAAACACCATATATTTT
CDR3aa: CGSGGAGNTIYF

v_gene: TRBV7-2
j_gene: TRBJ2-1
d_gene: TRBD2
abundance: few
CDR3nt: TGTGCCAGCAGCCCCCAGCGGGGGTTCAATGAGCAGTTCTTC
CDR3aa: CASSPQRGFNEQFF

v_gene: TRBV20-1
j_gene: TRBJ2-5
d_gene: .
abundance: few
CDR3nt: TGCAGTGCCCACCAGGGATTTGTAGAGACCCAGTACTTC
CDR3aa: CSAHQGFVETQYF

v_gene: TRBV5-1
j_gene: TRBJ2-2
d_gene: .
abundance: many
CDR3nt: TGCGCCAGCAGCTGGACCCGCACCGGGGAGCTGTTTTTT
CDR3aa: CASSWTRTGELFF

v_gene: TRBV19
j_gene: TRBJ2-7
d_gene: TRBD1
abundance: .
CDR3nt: TGTGCCAGTAATGCCGGGACAGGACCCTCCTACGAGCAGTACTTC
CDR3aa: CASNAGTGPSYEQYF

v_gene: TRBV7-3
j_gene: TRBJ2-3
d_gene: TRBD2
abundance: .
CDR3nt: TGTGCCAGCAGCAGCAAACTAGCGGGGGGATCGAGTAGCACAGATACGCAGTATTTT
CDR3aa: CASSSKLAGGSSSTDTQYF

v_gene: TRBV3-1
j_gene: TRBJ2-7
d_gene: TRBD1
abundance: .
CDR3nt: TGTGCCAGCAGCCAAACTCGGGACAGCTACGACGAGCAGTACTTC
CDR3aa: CASSQTRDSYDEQYF

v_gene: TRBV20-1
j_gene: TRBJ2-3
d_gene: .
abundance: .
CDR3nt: TGCAGGGCCCGCTCTTCGTTGTTAGATACGCAGTATTTT
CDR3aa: CRARSSLLDTQYF

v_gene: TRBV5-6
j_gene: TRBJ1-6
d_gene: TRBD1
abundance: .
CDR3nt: TGTGCCAGCAGCGGACAGGGTTCACCCCTCCACTTT
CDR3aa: CASSGQGSPLHF

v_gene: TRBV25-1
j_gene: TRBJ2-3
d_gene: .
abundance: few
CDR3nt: TGTGCCAGAGACAGGCCAGGGCGTGGTACAGATACGCAGTATTTT
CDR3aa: CARDRPGRGTDTQYF

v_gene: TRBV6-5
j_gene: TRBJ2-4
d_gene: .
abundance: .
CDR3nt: TGTGCCAGCAGTCGACAGGTGCCGGCAGCCAAAAACATTCAGTACTTC
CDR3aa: CASSRQVPAAKNIQYF

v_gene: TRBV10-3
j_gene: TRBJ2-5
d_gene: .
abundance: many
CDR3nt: TGTGCCATCAGTGAGTCAGGGGTTGAGACCCAGTACTTC
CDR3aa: CAISESGVETQYF

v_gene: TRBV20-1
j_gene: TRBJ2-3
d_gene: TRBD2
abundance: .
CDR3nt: TGCAGTGCTGGCCTAGCGGGGGCCGCCACAGATACGCAGTATTTT
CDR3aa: CSAGLAGAATDTQYF